This is a list of T cell receptor beta chains from one sample in a study of CD8+CD57+ T cells in acquired aplastic anemia. TCRdb recomputed calls from the reads with MiXCR, one row per CDR3 protein. In the table there are 180,000 or so distinct CDR3 sequences, approximately 52% of which are singletons. Sequencing used sorted CD4+, CD8+, or CD8+CD57+ T cells (not recorded which) from PBMCs. Every receptor here comes from a human donor with aplastic anemia. The CDR3 runs from the conserved cysteine through the conserved F or W. Each record gives: V gene, CDR3 length, J gene, CDR3 protein.

V: TRBV2
length: 13
J: TRBJ1-5
CDR3: CASRRDSNQPQHF

V: TRBV7-9
length: 15
J: TRBJ1-1
CDR3: CASSPRKQGGTEAFF

V: TRBV2
length: 13
J: TRBJ1-2
CDR3: CASSDTTDYGYTF

V: TRBV29-1
length: 13
J: TRBJ2-7
CDR3: CSVGLQVPYEQYF

V: TRBV4-1
length: 15
J: TRBJ1-4
CDR3: CASSQRGQANEKLFF

V: TRBV7-9
length: 15
J: TRBJ2-3
CDR3: CASSPLAASTDTQYF

V: TRBV19
length: 13
J: TRBJ1-2
CDR3: CASSIWESYGYTF

V: TRBV7-2
length: 15
J: TRBJ2-5
CDR3: CASSLHAGGRETQYF

V: TRBV29-1
length: 13
J: TRBJ2-7
CDR3: CSVRTGRAYEQYF

V: TRBV2
length: 16
J: TRBJ2-5
CDR3: CASSGLAGGPGETQYF

V: TRBV20-1
length: 14
J: TRBJ2-3
CDR3: CSASPGTFTDTQYF

V: TRBV7-9
length: 10
J: TRBJ2-1
CDR3: CASSHGEQFF

V: TRBV11-2
length: 17
J: TRBJ2-2
CDR3: CASSSHAPRANTGELFF

V: TRBV7-2
length: 14
J: TRBJ1-5
CDR3: CASSSGTVLEPQHF

V: TRBV30
length: 15
J: TRBJ1-5
CDR3: CAWSPGLGKNQPQHF

V: TRBV20-1
length: 17
J: TRBJ2-7
CDR3: CSARGGLAGGPTYEQYF

V: TRBV18
length: 13
J: TRBJ2-7
CDR3: CASSRFDIHEQYF

V: TRBV20-1
length: 19
J: TRBJ1-5
CDR3: CSARDDFEGEYLGNQPQHF

V: TRBV20-1
length: 14
J: TRBJ2-2
CDR3: CSARDRQNTGELFF

V: TRBV20-1
length: 15
J: TRBJ2-1
CDR3: CSAGDSGSAENEQFF

V: TRBV24-1
length: 14
J: TRBJ2-3
CDR3: CATRSTSASDTQYF

V: TRBV6-6
length: 15
J: TRBJ2-5
CDR3: CASSYTASGQETQYF

V: TRBV12-3/TRBV12-4
length: 15
J: TRBJ2-3
CDR3: CASSPPVGTGDTQYF

V: TRBV10-3
length: 14
J: TRBJ1-2
CDR3: CAIRGQGLNYGYTF

V: TRBV7-8
length: 13
J: TRBJ1-2
CDR3: CASSLGGLYGYTF

V: TRBV30
length: 14
J: TRBJ1-4
CDR3: CAWSGDSANEKLFF

V: TRBV2
length: 15
J: TRBJ1-5
CDR3: CASRDRDRVNQPQHF

V: TRBV18
length: 14
J: TRBJ1-1
CDR3: CASSPPSGVTEAFF

V: TRBV20-1
length: 14
J: TRBJ1-2
CDR3: CSARVGDSNYGYTF

V: TRBV9
length: 15
J: TRBJ1-1
CDR3: CASSVNTGGGTEAFF

V: TRBV19
length: 15
J: TRBJ2-7
CDR3: CASSIGGAGDCEQYF

V: TRBV2
length: 13
J: TRBJ2-7
CDR3: CASSFSNSYEQYF

V: TRBV5-1
length: 13
J: TRBJ2-7
CDR3: CASSWGTGPEQYF

V: TRBV24-1
length: 14
J: TRBJ1-1
CDR3: CASSLGISNTEAFF

V: TRBV5-1
length: 13
J: TRBJ2-7
CDR3: CASSSDRVYEQYF

V: TRBV20-1
length: 15
J: TRBJ2-3
CDR3: CSARDAASPRNTQYF

V: TRBV2
length: 13
J: TRBJ2-5
CDR3: CARVAGLTETQYF

V: TRBV7-9
length: 13
J: TRBJ2-7
CDR3: CATQLRNGYEQYF

V: TRBV11-2
length: 14
J: TRBJ2-5
CDR3: CASSLAIQMETQYF

V: TRBV2
length: 15
J: TRBJ1-2
CDR3: CASTSGRGVAYGYTF

V: TRBV19
length: 12
J: TRBJ2-2
CDR3: CASRLAGGELFF

V: TRBV11-2
length: 16
J: TRBJ2-1
CDR3: CASSQSGNLPYNEQFF

V: TRBV5-4
length: 15
J: TRBJ2-7
CDR3: CASSLWDRVSYEQYF

V: TRBV20-1
length: 12
J: TRBJ1-5
CDR3: CCASSLIPPQHF

V: TRBV20-1
length: 12
J: TRBJ2-1
CDR3: CSASNRGTEQFF

V: TRBV10-2
length: 18
J: TRBJ1-3
CDR3: CASSEAGPGLNSGNTIHF

V: TRBV7-9
length: 13
J: TRBJ2-2
CDR3: CASSGQGTGELFF

V: TRBV11-1
length: 16
J: TRBJ2-3
CDR3: CASSFTGTGGTDTQYF

V: TRBV20-1
length: 15
J: TRBJ2-7
CDR3: CSARARRDSSYEQYF

V: TRBV28
length: 16
J: TRBJ1-3
CDR3: CASKLQGPHSGNTIYF

V: TRBV7-2
length: 14
J: TRBJ1-1
CDR3: CASSLRKGHTEAFF

V: TRBV9
length: 16
J: TRBJ1-2
CDR3: CASSVERAPIVRGYTF

V: TRBV24-1
length: 13
J: TRBJ1-1
CDR3: CATSDRTGVGAFF